The sequence of this TCR beta chain was determined in a study of T-cell reconstitution after alpha-beta-depleted transplantation in children. Study-wide points: After transplant, high TCRbeta diversity at day 60 in some patients arose from surviving recipient T cells and thymic progenitors. Counts and diversity of T cells one year after transplant came mostly from newly produced T cells. About two months after transplant, alpha-beta T cells reportedly came from several hundred expanded graft clones.

Details on this clonotype: Its antigen is currently unknown.

V shed 4 bases, J shed 3 bases, and the junction held 5 bases outside the gene matches. This CDR3 has 15 amino acids. Germline V gene lookup returns CDR1 MNHEY and CDR2 SVGAGI. The authors prepared the TCRbeta library with unique molecular identifiers. MiXCR, run by TCRdb on the PCR reads, gives a single entry per CDR3 protein. The top ten hold about 2% of the sample, which has almost 500,000 distinct CDR3 sequences, about 11% seen once. The chain is built from TRBV6-5 and TRBJ2-2; 7 bases map to TRBD1. Specimen: PBMCs, collected before TCRalphabeta/CD19-depleted stem cell transplant. The clonotype was recovered from a child under 10 years old with inherited bone marrow failure, due to receive a stem cell transplant. CDR3 in DNA: TGTGCCAGCAGTTTAGACAGGGAAGACACCGGGGAGCTGTTTTTT. This gives the protein CASSLDREDTGELFF.